What follows are 26 T cell receptor beta chains derived from one specimen sequenced in a study of blood T cell repertoires in COVID-19. Here immunoSEQ multiplex PCR was the method, and the copy in TCRdb shows in-frame clones only, minus some. The sample has 200,000 to 300,000 clones; around 92% are singletons. The sample was PBMCs or T cells enriched from blood (not recorded which). The receptors derive from a woman in her 30s with acute COVID-19.

CDR3 DNA: TGTGCCTGGAGAATACTACATGGAGGGGGCGGAAGTGGCTACACCTTC. Translating it yields CAWRILHGGGGSGYTF. The J gene is TRBJ1-2, the V gene TRBV30; 7 bases agree with TRBD1. Germline loops: CDR1 GTSNPN, CDR2 SVGIG (reference sequence). This CDR3 has 16 residues. V was clipped by 3 bases and J by 7 bases; unmatched bases: 17.

The chain employs TRBV3-1 (or the pseudogene TRBV3-2) and TRBJ1-2; D not certain. Between the trimmed V and J ends, which lost 3 bases and 8 bases, there was a span of 13 bases. This CDR3 region has 13 residues. From germline, CDR1 is LGHDT and CDR2 YNNKEL (reference sequence). The CDR3 is CASSQRPKEGYTF. The DNA of the CDR3 is TGTGCCAGCAGCCAGCGACCCAAGGAGGGCTACACCTTC.

This chain uses TRBV7-9 with TRBJ1-5; 7 positions match TRBD1. The CDR3 covers 15 residues. The trim removed 5 bases at V and 7 bases at J, leaving 11 bases unmatched. CDR1 is SEHNR, CDR2 FQNEAQ, per germline (reference sequence). The CDR3 region has the DNA TGTGCCAGCAGCCCACCAGGGGGTGGAATGCAGCCCCAGCATTTT. Amino acid sequence: CASSPPGGGMQPQHF.

This chain connects TRBV5-6 to TRBJ1-3; unclear D gene. V lost 1 base, J lost 3 bases, and 17 bases lay in between. Germline loops: CDR1 SGHDT, CDR2 YYEEEE. The CDR3 contains 17 residues. CDR3 sequence: CASSLPGARAGGNTIYF. The CDR3 DNA follows: TGTGCCAGCAGCTTGCCAGGAGCGAGGGCGGGTGGAAACACCATATATTTT.

This chain links TRBV30 with TRBJ1-4; 9 positions agree with TRBD1. CDR1 and CDR2 from the germline V gene are GTSNPN and SVGIG (reference sequence). The V and J ends lost 4 bases and 10 bases, in that order; junction bases with no gene match: 10. The CDR3 extends over 14 amino acids. DNA for the CDR3: TGTGCCTGGACAGGGGACAGGGTGGGAAGAAAACTGTTTTTT. As protein: CAWTGDRVGRKLFF. Looking up the rest from reference TRBV30 and TRBJ1-4 gives the full variable domain: SQTIHQWPATLVQPVGSPLSLECTVEGTSNPNLYWYRQAAGRGLQLLFYSVGIGQISSEVPQNLSASRPQDRQFILSSKKLLLSDSGFYLCAWTGDRVGRKLFFGSGTQLSVL.

The chain has TRBV18 and TRBJ2-7; TRBD2 agrees at 7 bases. V was clipped by 6 bases and J by 2 bases; unmatched bases: 13. CDR1 is KGHSH, CDR2 LQKENI, per germline. This CDR3 is built from 16 residues. The CDR3 DNA sequence: TGTGCCAGCTCTCAAGGGACGGGGGGATCCACCTACGAGCAGTACTTC. The encoded protein is CASSQGTGGSTYEQYF. The full variable domain, in which reference TRBV18 and TRBJ2-7 provide the parts outside the CDR3, is NAGVMQNPRHLVRRRGQEARLRCSPMKGHSHVYWYRQLPEEGLKFMVYLQKENIIDESGMPKERFSAEFPKEGPSILRIQQVVRGDSAAYFCASSQGTGGSTYEQYFGPGTRLTVT.

The chain combines TRBV10-3 with TRBJ1-1; D is unresolved. Germline-derived CDR1 and CDR2 are ENHRY and SYGVKD. Trimming cost V 7 bases and J 1 base, with 13 bases left between them. CDR3 size: 14 residues. The CDR3 DNA sequence: TGTGCCATCACGGGGAGGTTAGGGAACACTGAAGCTTTCTTT. Protein: CAITGRLGNTEAFF.

This chain joins TRBV4-1 and TRBJ1-1; D perhaps matches TRBD1 (5 bases). There are 17 residues in the CDR3. Germline V CDR1 and CDR2: MGHRA, YSYEKL. Trimming removed 2 bases at V and 4 bases at J, with 20 bases between. The CDR3 sequence is CASSQNPPGESTTEAFF. The CDR3 DNA follows: TGCGCCAGCAGCCAAAACCCTCCGGGGGAGAGCACCACTGAAGCTTTCTTT.

This clone has just a few counts. The J gene is TRBJ2-5, the V gene TRBV4-1, with D unresolved. CDR3 length equals 14 residues. Trimming stripped 6 bases from V and 0 bases from J, with 11 bases between. The germline CDR1 and CDR2 sequences are MGHRA and YSYEKL. CDR3: CASSPDSYQETQYF. The CDR3 nucleotides read TGCGCCAGCAGTCCAGACTCATACCAAGAGACCCAGTACTTC.

The chain links TRBV29-1 to TRBJ1-2; unclear D gene. The CDR3 is 11 residues long. Germline CDR1 is SQVTM and CDR2 is ANQGSEA. The V and J ends lost 3 bases and 9 bases respectively, with 11 bases between them. The CDR3 reads CSVDRTMSYTF. Written as DNA, the CDR3 is TGCAGCGTTGACAGGACTATGAGCTACACCTTC.

This chain joins TRBV29-1 and TRBJ2-7; D possibly corresponds to TRBD1 (5 bases). Germline CDR1 is SQVTM and CDR2 is ANQGSEA. This CDR3 contains 12 residues. V was trimmed by 4 bases and J by 3 bases, leaving 10 bases between them. CDR3 protein: CSVVGADYEQYF. The DNA for the CDR3 is TGCAGCGTTGTAGGGGCTGACTACGAGCAGTACTTC.

The chain is built from TRBV6-6 and TRBJ2-1; D call uncertain. Germline assignment: CDR1 MNHNY and CDR2 SVGAGI (reference sequence). The germline V and J ends were trimmed by 6 bases and 6 bases, with 6 bases remaining between them. The CDR3 covers 11 residues. CDR3 nucleotide sequence: TGTGCCAGCAGCCCCTCCAATGAGCAGTTCTTC. Translation gives CASSPSNEQFF.

The V call is TRBV18, the J call TRBJ1-1; 9 bases align to TRBD1. With V trimmed by 4 bases and J by 5 bases, 5 bases remained unmatched. The germline gives CDR1 KGHSH, CDR2 LQKENI. This CDR3 region has 14 residues. The chain's CDR3 is CASSRGQGHTEAFF. The CDR3 DNA sequence: TGTGCCAGCTCACGGGGACAGGGTCATACTGAAGCTTTCTTT.

The genes are TRBV14 and TRBJ1-5; TRBD1 aligns across 10 bases. CDR3 size: 17 residues. V was clipped by 10 bases and J by 1 base; unmatched bases: 13. In germline, CDR1 is SGHDN, CDR2 FVKESK. The CDR3 region is CATAMRDRGWSNQPQHF. The CDR3 DNA reads TGTGCCACCGCGATGAGGGACAGGGGTTGGAGCAATCAGCCCCAGCATTTT. The complete variable domain, with remaining parts taken from reference TRBV14 and TRBJ1-5, reads EAGVTQFPSHSVIEKGQTVTLRCDPISGHDNLYWYRRVMGKEIKFLLHFVKESKQDESGMPNNRFLAERTGGTYSTLKVQPAELEDSGVYFCATAMRDRGWSNQPQHFGDGTRLSIL.

The chain combines TRBV28 with TRBJ2-2; tentatively, D is TRBD1 (6 bases). CDR3 size: 15 residues. V lost 5 bases and J 5 bases, leaving 15 bases between the germline ends. From germline, CDR1 is MDHEN and CDR2 SYDVKM. This chain's CDR3 is CASSTTRTVTGELFF. DNA of the CDR3: TGTGCCAGCAGTACAACTAGGACAGTGACCGGGGAGCTGTTTTTT.

This chain links TRBV2 with TRBJ1-5; D ambiguous. Deletions cut 7 bases from V and 5 bases from J, with 15 bases between. There are 14 residues in the CDR3. Germline lookup yields CDR1 SNHLY and CDR2 FYNNEI. In DNA form, the CDR3 reads TGTGCCAGCAAAAGTCCGGGGAGGGATCAGCCCCAGCATTTT. Translation: CASKSPGRDQPQHF.

V is TRBV3-1 (or the pseudogene TRBV3-2) and J is TRBJ2-7, with 9 positions matching TRBD2. Germline-derived CDR1 and CDR2 are LGHDT and YNNKEL (reference sequence). The CDR3 extends over 15 amino acids. The V gene end was trimmed by 1 base and the J gene end by 7 bases; junction bases not matched to a gene: 8. This chain's CDR3 is CASSQVASGAGEQYF. The CDR3 nucleotides read TGTGCCAGCAGCCAAGTGGCTAGCGGGGCAGGGGAGCAGTACTTC.

This clone was recorded only once. The CDR3 DNA is TGTGCCAGCAGCCAAATGGCCACTAGCGGGGGGGCCAGCGGGGAGCTGTTTTTT. It translates to CASSQMATSGGASGELFF. V is TRBV7-2 and J is TRBJ2-2; 13 bases fit TRBD2. Germline-derived CDR1 and CDR2 are SGHTA and FQGNSA. Trimming removed 5 bases from V and 7 bases from J; junction bases left unmatched: 13. The CDR3 is made up of 18 amino acids.

The chain couples TRBV5-1 to TRBJ2-7, with 9 bases lining up with TRBD2. Germline CDR1 and CDR2: SGHRS and YFSETQ. Trimming cost V 3 bases and J 4 bases; bases outside gene matches: 2. The CDR3 covers 13 residues. CDR3: CASSWGLAYEQYF. The CDR3 bases are TGCGCCAGCAGCTGGGGACTAGCATACGAGCAGTACTTC.

The V gene is TRBV30, the J gene TRBJ1-2; the D gene is possibly TRBD1 (5 bases). The CDR3 runs to 12 residues. Germline V gene data show CDR1 as GTSNPN and CDR2 as SVGIG (reference sequence). V was trimmed by 0 bases and J by 8 bases, leaving 10 bases between them. The CDR3 region has the DNA TGTGCCTGGAGTGTAGGAGGGGAGGGCTACACCTTC. This gives the protein CAWSVGGEGYTF.

This chain uses TRBV5-6 with TRBJ1-4, with D tentatively TRBD1 (5 bases). Germline values: CDR1 SGHDT, CDR2 YYEEEE. With 0 bases removed from V and 7 bases from J, the gap between germline ends came to 13 bases. The CDR3 is 15 residues long. In DNA form, the CDR3 reads TGTGCCAGCAGCTTGGTTCGGGGGAGGGGTGAAAAACTGTTTTTT. It translates to CASSLVRGRGEKLFF. Drawing the rest from reference TRBV5-6 and TRBJ1-4, the complete variable domain is DAGVTQSPTHLIKTRGQQVTLRCSPKSGHDTVSWYQQALGQGPQFIFQYYEEEERQRGNFPDRFSGHQFPNYSSELNVNALLLGDSALYLCASSLVRGRGEKLFFGSGTQLSVL.

This chain uses TRBV15 with TRBJ1-2; 7 bases are shared with TRBD1. There are 16 residues in the CDR3. V gave up 0 bases and J gave up 5 bases; unmatched junction bases: 9. Per germline, CDR1 LNHNV and CDR2 YYDKDF (reference sequence). The CDR3 region is CATSRDLRQGWYGYTF. DNA for the CDR3: TGTGCCACCAGCAGAGATCTCAGACAGGGCTGGTATGGCTACACCTTC.

The chain uses TRBV11-2 and TRBJ2-5; TRBD1 might be the D (5 bases). V lost 2 bases, J lost 5 bases, and 12 bases lay in between. Germline CDR1 and CDR2: SGHAT and FQNNGV. The CDR3 covers 14 residues. CDR3 loop: CASSLFVGRETQYF. In DNA form, the CDR3 reads TGTGCCAGCAGCTTATTTGTGGGGCGGGAGACCCAGTACTTC.

This chain connects TRBV9 to TRBJ2-5; D unresolved. This CDR3 spans 14 amino acids. The germline V gene encodes CDR1 SGDLS and CDR2 YYNGEE. Trimming removed 0 bases from V and 5 bases from J, with 11 bases in between. CDR3 bases: TGTGCCAGCAGCGTAGACCTCCCTGCGGAGACCCAGTACTTC. This gives the protein CASSVDLPAETQYF.

The chain links TRBV28 to TRBJ1-1; TRBD1 is a possible D gene (6 bases). CDR3 length: 15 residues. Trimming cost V 4 bases and J 3 bases, with 15 bases left between them. Germline CDR1 MDHEN, CDR2 SYDVKM. The CDR3 sequence: CASSSTGGADTEAFF. The CDR3 bases are TGTGCCAGCAGTTCTACGGGGGGCGCGGACACTGAAGCTTTCTTT.

The table lists this clone with a count of one. The chain is built from TRBV27 and TRBJ1-6; 9 bases are a match to TRBD1. This CDR3 region has 16 residues. Germline lookup yields CDR1 MNHEY and CDR2 SMNVEV (reference sequence). The J segment lost 6 bases and the V segment lost 8 bases, leaving 11 bases of the junction unmatched. The CDR3 loop reads CASRTLMTGGNSPLHF. The CDR3 coding sequence is TGTGCCAGCCGAACCCTCATGACAGGGGGTAATTCACCCCTCCACTTT.